This is a list of T cell receptor beta chains from one sample in a study of blood T cells in healthy people across ages. MiXCR, applied by TCRdb to the 5' RACE reads, yields one record per CDR3 protein. In the table there are over a million distinct CDR3 sequences, approximately 42% of which are singletons. The sample was blood. These receptors were taken from a woman between 18 and 29 years old in good health. CDR3s include the opening cysteine and the closing phenylalanine or tryptophan. The D gene is left open where the match is weak. Not all rows give a size; the values are once, few, many and, for expanded clones, a class.

few	NA	TRBV4-3	TRBJ1-6	TGCGCCAGCAGCCAAGATGTAGGCAGGGGCAATTCACCCCTCCACTTT	CASSQDVGRGNSPLHF
few	TRBD1	TRBV20-1	TRBJ2-5	TGCAGTACCAACCCGACAGGGGGCGGAGAGACCCAGTACTTC	CSTNPTGGGETQYF
many	NA	TRBV6-2/TRBV6-3	TRBJ1-2	TGTGCCAGCAGCCCTCAAGGGGCAGGCTACACCTTC	CASSPQGAGYTF
NA	NA	TRBV30	TRBJ1-2	TGTGCCTGGAGTCTGGGGGGTAACTATGGCTACACCTTC	CAWSLGGNYGYTF
few	NA	TRBV6-5	TRBJ1-2	TGTGCCAGCAGGGGCGGTTCTTATGGCTACACCTTC	CASRGGSYGYTF
once	NA	TRBV30	TRBJ1-4	TGTGCCTGGAGTGTTGGGGGGACTACCTTTAATGAGAAACTGTTTTTT	CAWSVGGTTFNEKLFF
NA	NA	TRBV7-9	TRBJ2-1	TGTGCCAGCAGCGTCGGGCACAGAGGCTACAATGAGCAGTTCTTC	CASSVGHRGYNEQFF
NA	TRBD2	TRBV4-1	TRBJ2-7	TGCGCCAGCAGCCAAACTAGCGCGTACGAGCAGTACTTC	CASSQTSAYEQYF
few	NA	TRBV3-1	TRBJ1-5	TGTGCCAGCAGCCAAGATATTGGTCAGCCCCAGCATTTT	CASSQDIGQPQHF
NA	TRBD1	TRBV4-3	TRBJ2-1	TGCGCCAGCAGCCAAGATCGAAGCGGGACAGGGCGGAATGAGCAGTTCTTC	CASSQDRSGTGRNEQFF
few	NA	TRBV18	TRBJ2-1	TGTGCCAGCTCACCGGGGGCCAGGTACAATGAGCAGTTCTTC	CASSPGARYNEQFF
NA	TRBD2	TRBV7-2	TRBJ2-3	TGTGCCAGCAGCTTTCCCGGCCTAGCGGGAGGAGGGGCCACAGATACGCAGTATTTT	CASSFPGLAGGGATDTQYF
few	NA	TRBV29-1	TRBJ2-3	TGCAGCGTTGCTGGGGAAAGCACAGATACGCAGTATTTT	CSVAGESTDTQYF
NA	NA	TRBV10-3	TRBJ2-1	TGTGCCATCAGCCGGTCCTTGGGGGGTCCCGACTCCTACAATGAGCAGTTCTTC	CAISRSLGGPDSYNEQFF
NA	NA	TRBV6-2/TRBV6-3	TRBJ1-1	TGTGCCAGCAGTTCCTCGGGACGCTCGCCGCCTGAAGCTTTCTTT	CASSSSGRSPPEAFF
NA	NA	TRBV18	TRBJ2-3	TGTGCCAGCTCACGCGATCAAGGGGACTCAGATACGCAGTATTTT	CASSRDQGDSDTQYF
NA	NA	TRBV9	TRBJ2-7	TGTGCCAGCAGCGTAGTGGACCAAGGCTACGAGCAGTACTTC	CASSVVDQGYEQYF
few	TRBD1	TRBV12-3/TRBV12-4	TRBJ1-2	TGTGCCAGCAGACGTATAGGGGGCAGTGGCTACACCTTC	CASRRIGGSGYTF
NA	TRBD2	TRBV4-3	TRBJ2-3	TGCGCCAGCAGCCAAGCCGAGCGGGGAATAGATACGCAGTATTTT	CASSQAERGIDTQYF
many	NA	TRBV6-2/TRBV6-3	TRBJ2-4	TGTGCCAGCAGTTATCCCACCCCGGGAACCAAAAACATTCAGTACTTC	CASSYPTPGTKNIQYF
NA	TRBD1	TRBV3-1	TRBJ1-6	TGTGCCAGCAGCCAAGAAGGACAGGCAAATTCACCCCTCCACTTT	CASSQEGQANSPLHF
NA	NA	TRBV9	TRBJ1-6	TGTGCCAGCAGCGTAGCTACGGATACGACGTATTCACCCCTCCACTTT	CASSVATDTTYSPLHF
NA	TRBD1	TRBV20-1	TRBJ2-1	TGCAGTGCTAGAACCAGGGGGCTTGAAGGCAATGAGCAGTTCTTC	CSARTRGLEGNEQFF
NA	TRBD1	TRBV4-1	TRBJ1-5	TGCGCCAGCAGCCAATACAGGGGTGGTAAGGAAAATCAGCCCCAGCATTTT	CASSQYRGGKENQPQHF
NA	TRBD1	TRBV11-3	TRBJ1-2	TGTGCCAGCAGCACCCCCGGGACAGGGCGCTATGACTACACCTTC	CASSTPGTGRYDYTF
NA	NA	TRBV4-1	TRBJ2-1	TGCGCCAGCAGCCAAGATCAATCGACTTCTGCCTACAATGAGCAGTTCTTC	CASSQDQSTSAYNEQFF
NA	TRBD2	TRBV24-1	TRBJ2-1	TGTGCCACCAGTGACCAGGGACTAGTTACCGATGAGCAGTTCTTC	CATSDQGLVTDEQFF
NA	TRBD1	TRBV19	TRBJ1-4	TGTGCCAGTAGTATTGAAAGGGACCCCCGGGACAGCGCAACTAATGAAAAACTGTTTTTT	CASSIERDPRDSATNEKLFF
NA	TRBD1	TRBV27	TRBJ1-5	TGTGCCAGCAAACCCACAGGGGGCTTTAGCAATCAGCCCCAGCATTTT	CASKPTGGFSNQPQHF
NA	TRBD1	TRBV6-5	TRBJ1-2	TGTGCCAGCAGCCTCAGGGGGCTAACTAACTATGGCTACACCTTC	CASSLRGLTNYGYTF
NA	NA	TRBV9	TRBJ2-3	TGTGCCAGCAGCCCAAGGGGACATTCCGACACAGATACGCAGTATTTT	CASSPRGHSDTDTQYF
NA	NA	TRBV7-2	TRBJ1-4	TGTGCCAGCAGGGGGGCCCTTAATGAAAAACTGTTTTTT	CASRGALNEKLFF
NA	NA	TRBV11-2	TRBJ2-4	TGTGCCAGCAGCTTGGGGGGCTACGAGAAGTACTTC	CASSLGGYEKYF
once	NA	TRBV20-1	TRBJ2-5	TGCAGTGGTAGGGACTGGACAGAGACCCAGTACTTC	CSGRDWTETQYF
NA	NA	TRBV21-1	TRBJ2-7	TGTGCCAGCAGCAAAGCGGATGGGTACAATGAGCAGTACTTC	CASSKADGYNEQYF
few	NA	TRBV28	TRBJ2-3	TGTGCCAGCTTTGAGACCAGAGCGGGTAGCACAGATACGCAGTATTTT	CASFETRAGSTDTQYF
NA	NA	TRBV6-5	TRBJ2-7	TGTGCCAGCAGTTTCTATCCGGGGCCCAGGAATGAGCAGTACTTC	CASSFYPGPRNEQYF
NA	NA	TRBV7-2	TRBJ2-7	TGTGCCGGCAGCTTCTCGGGGCAGGGATTTACCTACGAGCAGTACTTC	CAGSFSGQGFTYEQYF